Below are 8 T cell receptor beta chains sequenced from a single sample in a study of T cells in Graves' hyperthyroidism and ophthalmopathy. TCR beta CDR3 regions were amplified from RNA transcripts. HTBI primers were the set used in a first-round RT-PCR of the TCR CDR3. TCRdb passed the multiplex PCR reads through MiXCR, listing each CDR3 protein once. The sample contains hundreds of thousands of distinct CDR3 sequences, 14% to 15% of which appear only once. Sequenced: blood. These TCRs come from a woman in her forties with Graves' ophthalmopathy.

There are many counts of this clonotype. The CDR3 sequence is CATRTGGFNYEQYF. CDR3 coding DNA: TGTGCCACACGGACAGGGGGCTTTAACTACGAGCAGTACTTC. This chain joins TRBV28 and TRBJ2-7; TRBD1 agrees at 11 bases. V trimming: 10 bases; J trimming: 3 bases; junction bases outside the gene matches: 8. CDR1 and CDR2 (germline): MDHEN, SYDVKM. The CDR3 length is 14 residues.

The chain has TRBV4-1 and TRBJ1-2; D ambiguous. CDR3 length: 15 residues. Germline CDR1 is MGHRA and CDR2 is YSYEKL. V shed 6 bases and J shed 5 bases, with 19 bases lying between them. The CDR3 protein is CASSPMMTPRYGYTF. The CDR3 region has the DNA TGCGCCAGCAGTCCCATGATGACACCGAGGTATGGCTACACCTTC.

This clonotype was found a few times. The CDR3 sequence is CASSFIGTNTEAFF. CDR3 in DNA: TGTGCCAGCAGCTTTATCGGAACGAACACTGAAGCTTTCTTT. The chain couples TRBV7-2 to TRBJ1-1; unclear D gene. The CDR3 is 14 amino acids. The ends were cut back, 3 bases at V and 1 base at J, with 9 bases in the middle. Germline V gives CDR1 SGHTA, CDR2 FQGNSA.

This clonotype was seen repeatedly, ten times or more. CDR3 loop: CASSTSGTGTPNSNQPQHF. CDR3 nucleotides: TGTGCCAGTAGTACTTCCGGGACAGGCACTCCTAATAGCAATCAGCCCCAGCATTTT. The V call is TRBV19, the J call TRBJ1-5; 8 bases are a match to TRBD1. CDR1 LNHDA and CDR2 SQIVND come from the germline V gene (reference sequence). CDR3 length: 19 amino acids. Losses at the gene ends were 4 bases for V and 0 bases for J; bases not matched to a gene: 14.

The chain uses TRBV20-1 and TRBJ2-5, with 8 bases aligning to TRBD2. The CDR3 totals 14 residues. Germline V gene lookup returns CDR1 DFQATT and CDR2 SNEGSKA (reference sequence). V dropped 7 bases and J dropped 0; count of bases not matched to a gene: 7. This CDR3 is CSGRTSWDQETQYF. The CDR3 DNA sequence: TGCAGTGGAAGGACTAGCTGGGACCAAGAGACCCAGTACTTC.

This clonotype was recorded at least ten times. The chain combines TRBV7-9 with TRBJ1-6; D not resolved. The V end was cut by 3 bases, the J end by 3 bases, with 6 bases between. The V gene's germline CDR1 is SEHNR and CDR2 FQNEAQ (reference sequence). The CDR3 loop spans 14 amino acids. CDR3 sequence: CASSFGFYNSPLHF. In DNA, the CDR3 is TGTGCCAGCAGCTTCGGATTCTATAATTCACCCCTCCACTTT.

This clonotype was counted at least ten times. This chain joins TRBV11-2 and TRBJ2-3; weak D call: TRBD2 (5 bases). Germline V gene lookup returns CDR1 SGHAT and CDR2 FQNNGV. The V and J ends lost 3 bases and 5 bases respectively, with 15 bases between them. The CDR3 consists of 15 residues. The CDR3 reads CASSLEGSAGDTQYF. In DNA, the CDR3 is TGTGCCAGCAGCTTGGAAGGGTCGGCGGGAGATACGCAGTATTTT.

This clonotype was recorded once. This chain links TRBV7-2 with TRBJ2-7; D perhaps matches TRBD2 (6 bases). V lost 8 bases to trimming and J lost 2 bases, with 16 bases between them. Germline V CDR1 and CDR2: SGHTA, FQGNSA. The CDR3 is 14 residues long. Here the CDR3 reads CASGGTGGAYEQYF. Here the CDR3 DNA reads TGTGCCAGCGGCGGGACCGGAGGCGCCTACGAGCAGTACTTC.